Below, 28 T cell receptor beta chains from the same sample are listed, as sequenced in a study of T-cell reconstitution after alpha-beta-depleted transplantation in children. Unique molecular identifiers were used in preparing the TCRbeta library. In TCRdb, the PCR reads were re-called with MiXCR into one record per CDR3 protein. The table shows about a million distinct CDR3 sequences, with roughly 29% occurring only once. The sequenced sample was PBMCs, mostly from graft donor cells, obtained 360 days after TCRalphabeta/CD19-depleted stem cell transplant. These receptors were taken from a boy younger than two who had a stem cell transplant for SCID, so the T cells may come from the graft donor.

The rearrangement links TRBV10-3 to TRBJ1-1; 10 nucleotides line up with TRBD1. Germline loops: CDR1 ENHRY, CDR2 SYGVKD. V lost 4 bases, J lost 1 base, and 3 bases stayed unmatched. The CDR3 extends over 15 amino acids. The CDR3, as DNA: TGTGCCATCAGTGGGGGACAGGGGAGGAACACTGAAGCTTTCTTT. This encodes CAISGGQGRNTEAFF.

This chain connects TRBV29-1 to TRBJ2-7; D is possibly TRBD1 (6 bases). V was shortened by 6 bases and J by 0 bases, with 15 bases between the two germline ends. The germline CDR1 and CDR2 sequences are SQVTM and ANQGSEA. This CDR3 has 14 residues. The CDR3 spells CSVGTGTYSYEQYF. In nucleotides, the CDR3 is TGCAGCGTGGGGACGGGGACATACTCCTACGAGCAGTACTTC.

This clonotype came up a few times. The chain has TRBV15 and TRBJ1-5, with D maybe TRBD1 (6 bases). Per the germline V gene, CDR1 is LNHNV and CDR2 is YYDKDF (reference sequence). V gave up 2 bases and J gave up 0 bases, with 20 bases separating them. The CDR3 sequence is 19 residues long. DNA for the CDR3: TGTGCCACCAGCAGATTCCTTTGGCCAGGACAGCTTAGCAATCAGCCCCAGCATTTT. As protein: CATSRFLWPGQLSNQPQHF. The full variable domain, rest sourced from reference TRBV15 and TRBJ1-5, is DAMVIQNPRYQVTQFGKPVTLSCSQTLNHNVMYWYQQKSSQAPKLLFHYYDKDFNNEADTPDNFQSRRPNTSFCFLDIRSPGLGDTAMYLCATSRFLWPGQLSNQPQHFGDGTRLSIL.

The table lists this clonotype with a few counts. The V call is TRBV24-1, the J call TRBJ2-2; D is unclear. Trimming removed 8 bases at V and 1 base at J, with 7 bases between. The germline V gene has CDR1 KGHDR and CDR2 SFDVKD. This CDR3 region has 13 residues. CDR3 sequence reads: CATTDQNTGELFF. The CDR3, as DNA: TGTGCCACCACCGACCAGAACACCGGGGAGCTGTTTTTT.

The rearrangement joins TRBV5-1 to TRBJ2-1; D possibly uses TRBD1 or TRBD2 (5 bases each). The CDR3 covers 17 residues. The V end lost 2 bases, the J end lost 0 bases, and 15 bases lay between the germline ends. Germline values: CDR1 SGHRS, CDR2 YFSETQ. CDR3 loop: CASSFARDVASYNEQFF. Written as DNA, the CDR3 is TGCGCCAGCAGCTTTGCTCGGGACGTAGCCTCCTACAATGAGCAGTTCTTC.

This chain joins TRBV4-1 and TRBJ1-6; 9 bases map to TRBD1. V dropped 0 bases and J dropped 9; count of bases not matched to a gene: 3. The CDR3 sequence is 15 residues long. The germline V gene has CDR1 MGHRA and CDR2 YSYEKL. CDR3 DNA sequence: TGCGCCAGCAGCCAAGAGGGGACAGGGAGTTCACCCCTCCACTTT. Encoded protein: CASSQEGTGSSPLHF.

CDR3 amino acids: CASSPWMTGIDSPLHF. As DNA, the CDR3 is TGTGCCAGCAGCCCTTGGATGACAGGGATCGATTCACCCCTCCACTTT. The rearrangement joins TRBV5-5 to TRBJ1-6, with TRBD1 matching 7 bases. The V gene's germline CDR1 is SGHKS and CDR2 YYEKEE (reference sequence). The CDR3 sequence is 16 residues long. Trimming removed 4 bases from V and 8 bases from J; junction bases left unmatched: 12.

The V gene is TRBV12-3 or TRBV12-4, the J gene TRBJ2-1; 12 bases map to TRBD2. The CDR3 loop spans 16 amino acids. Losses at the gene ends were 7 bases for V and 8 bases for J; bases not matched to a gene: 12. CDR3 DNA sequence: TGTGCCAGCACCCTGGTTATGACTAGCGGGGGTTATGAGCAGTTCTTC. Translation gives CASTLVMTSGGYEQFF.

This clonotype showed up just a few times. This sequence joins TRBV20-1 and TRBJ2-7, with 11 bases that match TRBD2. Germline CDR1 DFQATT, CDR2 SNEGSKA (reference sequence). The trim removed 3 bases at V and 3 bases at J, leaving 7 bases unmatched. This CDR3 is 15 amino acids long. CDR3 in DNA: TGCAGTGCTAGCGCCCTAGCGGGGGGACTCTACGAGCAGTACTTC. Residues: CSASALAGGLYEQYF.

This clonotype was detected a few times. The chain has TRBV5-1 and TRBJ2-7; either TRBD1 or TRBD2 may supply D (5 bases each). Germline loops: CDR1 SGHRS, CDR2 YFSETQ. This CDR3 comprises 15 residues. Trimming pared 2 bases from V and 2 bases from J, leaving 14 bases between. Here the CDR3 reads CASSFQGAWTYEQYF. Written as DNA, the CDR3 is TGCGCCAGCAGCTTTCAGGGAGCTTGGACCTACGAGCAGTACTTC.

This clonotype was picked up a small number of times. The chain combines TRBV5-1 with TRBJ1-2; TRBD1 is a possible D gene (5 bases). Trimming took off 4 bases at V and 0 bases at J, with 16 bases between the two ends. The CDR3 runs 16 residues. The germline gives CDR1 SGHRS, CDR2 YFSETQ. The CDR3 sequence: CASSLSYGAPNYGYTF. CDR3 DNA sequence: TGCGCCAGCAGCCTTTCATATGGGGCCCCTAACTATGGCTACACCTTC.

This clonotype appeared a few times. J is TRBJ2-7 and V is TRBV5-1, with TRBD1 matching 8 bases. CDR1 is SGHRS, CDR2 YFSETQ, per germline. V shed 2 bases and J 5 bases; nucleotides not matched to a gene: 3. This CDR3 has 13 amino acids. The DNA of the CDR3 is TGCGCCAGCAGCTTTGGACAGGGTGACGAGCAGTACTTC. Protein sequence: CASSFGQGDEQYF. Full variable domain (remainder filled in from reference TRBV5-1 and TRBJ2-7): KAGVTQTPRYLIKTRGQQVTLSCSPISGHRSVSWYQQTPGQGLQFLFEYFSETQRNKGNFPGRFSGRQFSNSRSEMNVSTLELGDSALYLCASSFGQGDEQYFGPGTRLTVT.

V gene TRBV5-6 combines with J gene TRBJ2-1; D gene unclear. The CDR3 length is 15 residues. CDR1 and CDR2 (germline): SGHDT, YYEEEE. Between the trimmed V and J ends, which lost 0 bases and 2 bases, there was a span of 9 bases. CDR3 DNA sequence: TGTGCCAGCAGCTTGGTGGGCAGGCCCTACAATGAGCAGTTCTTC. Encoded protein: CASSLVGRPYNEQFF.

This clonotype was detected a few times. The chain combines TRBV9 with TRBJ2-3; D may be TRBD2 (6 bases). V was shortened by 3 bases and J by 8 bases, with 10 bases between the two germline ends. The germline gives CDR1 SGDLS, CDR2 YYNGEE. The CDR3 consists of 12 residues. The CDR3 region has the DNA TGTGCCAGCAGCGGGGACTTCGGTACGCAGTATTTT. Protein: CASSGDFGTQYF.

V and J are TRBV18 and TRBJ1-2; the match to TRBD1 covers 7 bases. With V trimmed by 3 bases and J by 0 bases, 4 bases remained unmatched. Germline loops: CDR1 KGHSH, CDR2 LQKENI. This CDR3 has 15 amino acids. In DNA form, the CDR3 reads TGTGCCAGCTCACCCATGGACAGGCCTAACTATGGCTACACCTTC. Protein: CASSPMDRPNYGYTF. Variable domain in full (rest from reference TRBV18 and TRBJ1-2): NAGVMQNPRHLVRRRGQEARLRCSPMKGHSHVYWYRQLPEEGLKFMVYLQKENIIDESGMPKERFSAEFPKEGPSILRIQQVVRGDSAAYFCASSPMDRPNYGYTFGSGTRLTVV.

The CDR3 region has the DNA TGTGCCAGCAGCTTCCTAGCGGGGGCCACAGATACGCAGTATTTT. It translates to CASSFLAGATDTQYF. This chain uses TRBV12-3 or TRBV12-4 with TRBJ2-3; TRBD2 matches 10 bases. The CDR3 sequence is 15 residues long. Unmatched junction bases numbered 5, after V lost 6 bases and J lost 2 bases.

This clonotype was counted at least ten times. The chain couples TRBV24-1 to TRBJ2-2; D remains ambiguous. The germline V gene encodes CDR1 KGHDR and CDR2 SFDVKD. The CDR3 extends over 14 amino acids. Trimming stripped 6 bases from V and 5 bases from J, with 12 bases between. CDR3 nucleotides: TGTGCCACCAGTCATATCAGTAATACCGGGGAGCTGTTTTTT. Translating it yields CATSHISNTGELFF.

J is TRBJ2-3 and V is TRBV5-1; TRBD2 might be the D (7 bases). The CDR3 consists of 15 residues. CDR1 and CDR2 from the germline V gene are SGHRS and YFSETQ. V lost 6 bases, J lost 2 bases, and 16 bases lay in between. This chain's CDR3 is CASTMRGDYTDTQYF. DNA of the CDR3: TGCGCCAGCACCATGAGGGGGGACTACACAGATACGCAGTATTTT.

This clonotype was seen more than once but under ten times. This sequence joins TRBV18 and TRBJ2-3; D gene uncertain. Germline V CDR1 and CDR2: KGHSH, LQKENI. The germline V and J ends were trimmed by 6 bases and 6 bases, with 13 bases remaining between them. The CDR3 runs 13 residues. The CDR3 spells CASSRESRDTQYF. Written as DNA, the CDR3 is TGTGCCAGCTCCCGCGAATCGCGGGATACGCAGTATTTT.

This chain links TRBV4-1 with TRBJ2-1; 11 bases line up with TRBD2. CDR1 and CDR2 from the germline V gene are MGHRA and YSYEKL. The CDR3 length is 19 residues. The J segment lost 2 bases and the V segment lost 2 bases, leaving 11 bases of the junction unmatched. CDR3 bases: TGCGCCAGCAGCCAATCCCACTCAAGACTAGCGGGGCCCTACAATGAGCAGTTCTTC. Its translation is CASSQSHSRLAGPYNEQFF.

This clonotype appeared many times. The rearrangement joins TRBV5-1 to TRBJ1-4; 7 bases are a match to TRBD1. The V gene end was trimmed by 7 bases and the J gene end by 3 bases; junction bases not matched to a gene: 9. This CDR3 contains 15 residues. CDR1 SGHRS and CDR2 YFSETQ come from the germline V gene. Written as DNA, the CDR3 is TGCGCCAGCTCACCCCGGGACAGCTCTAATGAAAAACTGTTTTTT. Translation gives CASSPRDSSNEKLFF.

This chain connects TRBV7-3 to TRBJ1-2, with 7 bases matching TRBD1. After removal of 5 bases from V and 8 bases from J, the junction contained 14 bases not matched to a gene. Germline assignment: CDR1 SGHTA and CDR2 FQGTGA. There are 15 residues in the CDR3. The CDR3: CASSPARQGSSGYTF. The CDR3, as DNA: TGTGCCAGCAGCCCCGCCCGACAGGGATCGTCCGGCTACACCTTC.

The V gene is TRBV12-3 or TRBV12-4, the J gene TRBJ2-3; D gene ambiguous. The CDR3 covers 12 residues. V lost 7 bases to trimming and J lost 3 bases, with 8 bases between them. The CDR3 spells CASNSLTDTQYF. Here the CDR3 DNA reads TGTGCCAGCAACTCCCTAACAGATACGCAGTATTTT.

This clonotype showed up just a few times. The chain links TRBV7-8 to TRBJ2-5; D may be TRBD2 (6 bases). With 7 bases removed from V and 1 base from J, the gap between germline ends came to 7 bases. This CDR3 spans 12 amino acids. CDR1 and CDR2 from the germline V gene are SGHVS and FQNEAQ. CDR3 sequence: CASKEGQETQYF. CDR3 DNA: TGTGCCAGCAAGGAGGGCCAAGAGACCCAGTACTTC.

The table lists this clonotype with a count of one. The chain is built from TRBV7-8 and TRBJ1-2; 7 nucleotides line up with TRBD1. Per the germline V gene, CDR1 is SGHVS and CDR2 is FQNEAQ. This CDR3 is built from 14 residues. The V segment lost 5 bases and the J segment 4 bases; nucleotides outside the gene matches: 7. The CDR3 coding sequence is TGTGCCAGCAGCCAAGAGAGGACAGGCTATGGCTACACCTTC. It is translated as CASSQERTGYGYTF.

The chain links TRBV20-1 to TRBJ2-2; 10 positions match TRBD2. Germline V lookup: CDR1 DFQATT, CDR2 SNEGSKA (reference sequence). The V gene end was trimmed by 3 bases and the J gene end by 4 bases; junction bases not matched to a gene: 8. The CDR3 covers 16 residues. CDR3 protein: CSARASGGAPTGELFF. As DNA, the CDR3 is TGCAGTGCTAGGGCAAGCGGGGGGGCCCCCACCGGGGAGCTGTTTTTT.

Here the CDR3 reads CASSQHNPGDQPQHF. CDR3 DNA sequence: TGTGCCAGCAGTCAACATAATCCAGGGGATCAGCCCCAGCATTTT. The chain recombines TRBV6-2 or TRBV6-3 with TRBJ1-5; a possible D gene is TRBD1 (6 bases). This CDR3 has 15 residues. V dropped 5 bases and J dropped 5 bases, with 16 bases sitting between them. The germline V gene has CDR1 MNHEY and CDR2 SVGEGT.

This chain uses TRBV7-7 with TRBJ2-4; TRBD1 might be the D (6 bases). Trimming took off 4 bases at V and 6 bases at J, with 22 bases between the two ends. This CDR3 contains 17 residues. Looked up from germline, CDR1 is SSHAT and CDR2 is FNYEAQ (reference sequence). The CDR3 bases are TGTGCCAGCAGCTCCCAGGGCGGCAGGGGCCAGTTAAACATTCAGTACTTC. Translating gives CASSSQGGRGQLNIQYF.